The rows below give T cell receptor beta chains drawn from one sample of a study of radiotherapy plus CTLA-4 blockade in lung cancer. TCRdb keeps only in-frame clones here, not all; method: immunoSEQ multiplex PCR. The repertoire holds roughly 110,000 clones, roughly four fifths seen once, with 2.5% to 3.5% in the top ten. This material consisted of peripheral blood, taken from a patient treated with radiotherapy plus ipilimumab. These receptors were obtained from a human donor with non-small cell lung cancer that progressed on radiotherapy plus ipilimumab. Some clones in this sample may be carry-over from other donors' samples. Each CDR3 is given with its conserved first and last residue. Each record gives: V gene, clone size, J gene, D gene, CDR3 DNA, CDR3 protein. A D gene is named only where the DNA matches it firmly. Clone size, where shown, is once, few, many, or a class for clones that have expanded.

V: TRBV2
size: NA
J: TRBJ2-3
D: NA
DNA: TGTGCCAGCAGTGAGACCACAAGAACAGATACGCAGTATTTT
CDR3: CASSETTRTDTQYF

V: TRBV4-3
size: NA
J: TRBJ2-5
D: TRBD2
DNA: TGCGCCAGCAGCCACGTACTAGCGGGGGCCGGTATGGGGGAGACCCAGTACTTC
CDR3: CASSHVLAGAGMGETQYF

V: TRBV10-3
size: NA
J: TRBJ1-4
D: NA
DNA: TGTGCCATCAGTGAGTCACCAAGGACGGAGGGAAAACTGTTTTTT
CDR3: CAISESPRTEGKLFF

V: TRBV7-8
size: NA
J: TRBJ2-1
D: NA
DNA: TGTGCCAGCAGCAAGACCGGCCAAACATACAATGAGCAGTTCTTC
CDR3: CASSKTGQTYNEQFF

V: TRBV29-1
size: NA
J: TRBJ2-3
D: TRBD2
DNA: TGCAGCGTTGAAGTTTACCCCGGGACTAGCGGGGGAGTGGCAGATACGCAGTATTTT
CDR3: CSVEVYPGTSGGVADTQYF

V: TRBV2
size: NA
J: TRBJ2-3
D: NA
DNA: TGTGCCAGCATTCTAGGAGGAGGGGATCCAGATACGCAGTATTTT
CDR3: CASILGGGDPDTQYF

V: TRBV13
size: NA
J: TRBJ1-3
D: NA
DNA: TGTGCCAGCAGCTTGGCAGGGACTTATGGAAACACCACATATTTT
CDR3: CASSLAGTYGNTTYF

V: TRBV10-3
size: NA
J: TRBJ1-1
D: NA
DNA: TGTGCCATCAGTGAGTCTACATGGGGGAGGGACACTGAAGCTTTCTTT
CDR3: CAISESTWGRDTEAFF

V: TRBV5-4
size: NA
J: TRBJ1-4
D: TRBD1
DNA: TGTGCCAGCAGCGGACAGGGGGATCAAAAACTGTTTTTT
CDR3: CASSGQGDQKLFF

V: TRBV25-1
size: NA
J: TRBJ2-7
D: NA
DNA: TGTGCCAGCAGTGAATATATAGATTCCTACGAGCAGTACTTC
CDR3: CASSEYIDSYEQYF

V: TRBV2
size: few
J: TRBJ2-3
D: TRBD2
DNA: TGTGCCAGCGGAGGGAGCGGGGGGGCGGATGCAGATACGCAGTATTTT
CDR3: CASGGSGGADADTQYF

V: TRBV6-6
size: few
J: TRBJ2-3
D: TRBD1
DNA: TGTGCCAGCAGTACCGGACAGGTGGCGGATACGCAGTATTTT
CDR3: CASSTGQVADTQYF

V: TRBV7-3
size: NA
J: TRBJ2-3
D: NA
DNA: TGTGCCAGCAGCTTCAGCCTGGGACTGGGGACAGATACGCAGTATTTT
CDR3: CASSFSLGLGTDTQYF

V: TRBV5-1
size: NA
J: TRBJ2-2
D: TRBD1
DNA: TGCGCCAGCAGCCCGGGGACAGGGAGGGCCGGGGAGCTGTTTTTT
CDR3: CASSPGTGRAGELFF

V: TRBV4-2
size: NA
J: TRBJ2-7
D: NA
DNA: TGTGCCAGCAGCCAAGAATCGAGGCAGGGTCCGTACTTC
CDR3: CASSQESRQGPYF

V: TRBV30
size: NA
J: TRBJ2-3
D: TRBD1
DNA: TGTGCCTGGAACCTGAGGGACAGGGAGACAGATACGCAGTATTTT
CDR3: CAWNLRDRETDTQYF

V: TRBV21-1
size: NA
J: TRBJ2-5
D: NA
DNA: TGTGCCAGCAGCAAAGTGGGTGACGGGGGGCCAGAGACCCAGTACTTC
CDR3: CASSKVGDGGPETQYF

V: TRBV27
size: NA
J: TRBJ2-7
D: TRBD1
DNA: TGTGCCAGCAGTTTATCTCCCTCGCGACAGGGGGGTTCCCACGAGCAGTACTTC
CDR3: CASSLSPSRQGGSHEQYF

V: TRBV28
size: NA
J: TRBJ2-7
D: NA
DNA: TGTGCCAGCAGGAAGGTAGGGGTAGACTACGAGCAGTACTTC
CDR3: CASRKVGVDYEQYF

V: TRBV7-9
size: once
J: TRBJ2-7
D: TRBD2
DNA: TGTGCCAGCAGTCGAAGCGGGGGGGCCTACGAGCAGTACTTC
CDR3: CASSRSGGAYEQYF

V: TRBV9
size: NA
J: TRBJ2-3
D: NA
DNA: TGTGCCAGCAGCCCGACCCCTGGACAGGGAGGGGATACGCAGTATTTT
CDR3: CASSPTPGQGGDTQYF

V: TRBV11-2
size: NA
J: TRBJ2-3
D: NA
DNA: TGTGCCAGCAGCTTAGATTTTCAGACTACAGATACGCAGTATTTT
CDR3: CASSLDFQTTDTQYF

V: TRBV29-1
size: NA
J: TRBJ2-5
D: TRBD2
DNA: TGCAGCCACGGGGGGTGGCAGGAGACCCAGTACTTC
CDR3: CSHGGWQETQYF

V: TRBV5-4
size: NA
J: TRBJ2-7
D: TRBD1
DNA: TGTGCCAGCAGCGCAACAACCGGGACAGGAACCTACGAGCAGTACTTC
CDR3: CASSATTGTGTYEQYF

V: TRBV4-3
size: NA
J: TRBJ1-6
D: NA
DNA: TGCGCCAGCAGCCGGATTATGGACAAAGAGTCACCCCTCCACTTT
CDR3: CASSRIMDKESPLHF

V: TRBV11-2
size: NA
J: TRBJ1-5
D: NA
DNA: TGTGCCAGCGCCCCCGGACGGATTAATCAGCCCCAGCATTTT
CDR3: CASAPGRINQPQHF

V: TRBV7-2
size: NA
J: TRBJ2-5
D: NA
DNA: TGTGCCAGCAGCTCCCATCCCCAAGAGACCCAGTACTTC
CDR3: CASSSHPQETQYF

V: TRBV12-5
size: NA
J: TRBJ2-3
D: TRBD1
DNA: TGTGCTAGTGGTCCCGGGACAGCGTTCACAGATACGCAGTATTTT
CDR3: CASGPGTAFTDTQYF

V: TRBV5-1
size: NA
J: TRBJ2-5
D: NA
DNA: TGCGCCAGCAGCTGGCTAGGGCGGGGTGAAGAGACCCAGTACTTC
CDR3: CASSWLGRGEETQYF

V: TRBV5-1
size: NA
J: TRBJ1-2
D: NA
DNA: TGCGCCAGCAGCGGGGCTCTTGACGGCTACACCTTC
CDR3: CASSGALDGYTF

V: TRBV6-6
size: NA
J: TRBJ2-7
D: TRBD1
DNA: TGTGCCAGCAGTTACTCTACGAGGGGGCACGAGCAGTACTTC
CDR3: CASSYSTRGHEQYF